This TCR beta chain comes out of a study of identical twins. Notes on the study in general: Beta out-of-frame sequences displayed a weaker excess of sharing between twins.

TCRdb processed the 5' RACE reads anew with MiXCR; each CDR3 protein has one entry. The top ten clones hold 4.3% of a sample with under 800,000 distinct CDR3 sequences, 21% of them seen once. Concerning this clonotype itself: The antigen is undetermined.

This sample also appeared in a second study, on T cells expressing NK-cell markers. From that study: The study sequenced eight donors, seven HCMV-seropositive and one seronegative.

The receptor comes from a woman under 30 in good health. The specimen sequenced was PBMCs.

CDR3 bases: TGTGCCAGCAGTGAGGGGTATACGCTCAATGAGCAGTTCTTC. It translates to CASSEGYTLNEQFF. The V gene is TRBV2, the J gene TRBJ2-1; D call uncertain. The CDR3 is 14 residues long. CDR1 SNHLY and CDR2 FYNNEI come from the germline V gene. The V end was cut by 3 bases, the J end by 6 bases, with 12 bases between.